Listed below are T cell receptor beta chains from one sample, sequenced in a study of cytomegalovirus exposure and HLA in healthy donors. Assay: immunoSEQ multiplex PCR; the TCRdb copy retains only in-frame clones and omits some. The table has 98,000 or so clones, around 9.1% seen once. The sample comprised PBMCs. The source of these receptors is a man in his forties in good health and CMV-seropositive. Each CDR3 is given with its conserved first and last residue. The D gene is left open where the match is weak. The size of a clone is reported for some rows only, either as once, few or many, or as a class for expanded clones.

d_gene: NA
j_gene: TRBJ2-7
v_gene: TRBV5-1
abundance: NA
CDR3aa: CASSFLRSYEQYF
CDR3nt: TGCGCCAGCAGCTTTTTGCGTTCCTACGAGCAGTACTTC

d_gene: TRBD1
j_gene: TRBJ2-1
v_gene: TRBV9
abundance: NA
CDR3aa: CASSTDRGSYNEQFF
CDR3nt: TGTGCCAGCAGCACCGACAGGGGTTCCTACAATGAGCAGTTCTTC

d_gene: NA
j_gene: TRBJ2-7
v_gene: TRBV11-2
abundance: few
CDR3aa: CASSLAGGLSGEQYF
CDR3nt: TGTGCCAGCAGCTTAGCCGGGGGACTTTCCGGAGAGCAGTACTTC

d_gene: NA
j_gene: TRBJ2-1
v_gene: TRBV11-2
abundance: NA
CDR3aa: CASSLYGISYNEQFF
CDR3nt: TGTGCCAGCAGCTTATACGGGATCTCCTACAATGAGCAGTTCTTC

d_gene: NA
j_gene: TRBJ2-1
v_gene: TRBV27
abundance: NA
CDR3aa: CASSLSGALGNEQFF
CDR3nt: TGTGCCAGCAGTTTATCAGGGGCGCTGGGGAATGAGCAGTTCTTC

d_gene: NA
j_gene: TRBJ2-2
v_gene: TRBV4-1
abundance: few
CDR3aa: CASSHPAEGPGELFF
CDR3nt: TGCGCCAGCAGCCACCCCGCGGAGGGACCCGGGGAGCTGTTTTTT

d_gene: NA
j_gene: TRBJ1-2
v_gene: TRBV28
abundance: few
CDR3aa: CASSLWVGENYGYTF
CDR3nt: TGTGCCAGCAGTTTATGGGTAGGAGAAAACTATGGCTACACCTTC

d_gene: NA
j_gene: TRBJ2-2
v_gene: TRBV6-1
abundance: few
CDR3aa: CASSAVRATNTGELFF
CDR3nt: TGTGCCAGCAGTGCAGTCAGGGCGACGAACACCGGGGAGCTGTTTTTT

d_gene: TRBD2
j_gene: TRBJ2-3
v_gene: TRBV6-1
abundance: NA
CDR3aa: CASSEAAPGLAGGDTQYF
CDR3nt: TGTGCCAGCAGTGAAGCAGCCCCCGGACTAGCGGGAGGTGATACGCAGTATTTT

d_gene: NA
j_gene: TRBJ2-3
v_gene: TRBV30
abundance: few
CDR3aa: CAWSAGSSTDTQYF
CDR3nt: TGTGCCTGGAGTGCGGGGTCTAGCACAGATACGCAGTATTTT

d_gene: NA
j_gene: TRBJ2-5
v_gene: TRBV27
abundance: NA
CDR3aa: CASSSSGRETQYF
CDR3nt: TGTGCCAGCAGTTCGTCAGGGCGAGAGACCCAGTACTTC

d_gene: NA
j_gene: TRBJ2-1
v_gene: TRBV4-3
abundance: NA
CDR3aa: CASSQDGGLAVAYNEQFF
CDR3nt: TGCGCCAGCAGCCAAGATGGAGGCCTAGCAGTCGCTTACAATGAGCAGTTCTTC

d_gene: TRBD1
j_gene: TRBJ1-2
v_gene: TRBV19
abundance: NA
CDR3aa: CASRRQGASANYGYTF
CDR3nt: TGTGCCAGTCGGAGACAGGGGGCGTCAGCTAACTATGGCTACACCTTC

d_gene: TRBD2
j_gene: TRBJ2-1
v_gene: TRBV13
abundance: once
CDR3aa: CASSRGLAGNNEQFF
CDR3nt: TGTGCCAGCAGCCGGGGACTAGCGGGGAACAATGAGCAGTTCTTC

d_gene: NA
j_gene: TRBJ2-5
v_gene: TRBV5-1
abundance: few
CDR3aa: CASSLQGQKETQYF
CDR3nt: TGCGCCAGCAGCTTGCAGGGGCAGAAAGAGACCCAGTACTTC

d_gene: TRBD1
j_gene: TRBJ1-4
v_gene: TRBV6-1
abundance: NA
CDR3aa: CASNHGDRSSEKLFF
CDR3nt: TGTGCCAGCAATCACGGGGACAGGTCGAGCGAAAAACTGTTTTTT

d_gene: TRBD1
j_gene: TRBJ1-2
v_gene: TRBV6-1
abundance: NA
CDR3aa: CASSQTGFDYGYTF
CDR3nt: TGTGCCAGCAGTCAGACAGGGTTCGACTATGGCTACACCTTC

d_gene: NA
j_gene: TRBJ1-2
v_gene: TRBV7-9
abundance: few
CDR3aa: CASSADPGGIGYTF
CDR3nt: TGTGCCAGCAGCGCCGATCCGGGGGGAATTGGCTACACCTTC

d_gene: TRBD2
j_gene: TRBJ2-1
v_gene: TRBV18
abundance: few
CDR3aa: CASLLAASYNEQFF
CDR3nt: TGTGCCAGCTTACTAGCGGCCTCCTACAATGAGCAGTTCTTC

d_gene: TRBD1
j_gene: TRBJ2-2
v_gene: TRBV10-2
abundance: few
CDR3aa: CASRGTGRLTGELFF
CDR3nt: TGCGCCAGCAGGGGGACAGGGCGACTGACCGGGGAGCTGTTTTTT

d_gene: NA
j_gene: TRBJ1-2
v_gene: TRBV2
abundance: NA
CDR3aa: CASSPRGGYTF
CDR3nt: TGTGCCAGCAGCCCTCGGGGGGGCTACACCTTC

d_gene: NA
j_gene: TRBJ1-3
v_gene: TRBV6-1
abundance: NA
CDR3aa: CASTREGSGNTIYF
CDR3nt: TGTGCCAGCACAAGGGAGGGCTCTGGAAACACCATATATTTT

d_gene: NA
j_gene: TRBJ2-7
v_gene: TRBV2
abundance: NA
CDR3aa: CASRGISSRGEQYF
CDR3nt: TGTGCCAGCAGGGGCATCTCCTCCCGGGGGGAGCAGTACTTC

d_gene: TRBD1
j_gene: TRBJ2-1
v_gene: TRBV4-3
abundance: NA
CDR3aa: CASTTGTGMSNEQFF
CDR3nt: TGCGCCAGCACAACCGGGACAGGGATGAGCAATGAGCAGTTCTTC

d_gene: NA
j_gene: TRBJ2-1
v_gene: TRBV28
abundance: NA
CDR3aa: CASSSPLSSSYNEQFF
CDR3nt: TGTGCCAGCAGTTCCCCCCTCTCGAGCTCCTACAATGAGCAGTTCTTC

d_gene: TRBD1
j_gene: TRBJ2-5
v_gene: TRBV6-1
abundance: NA
CDR3aa: CASSGSPSDRGKTQYF
CDR3nt: TGTGCCAGCAGTGGTTCCCCATCAGACAGGGGGAAGACCCAGTACTTC

d_gene: TRBD2
j_gene: TRBJ2-4
v_gene: TRBV6-1
abundance: NA
CDR3aa: CASSDLAGGVNLLKNIQYF
CDR3nt: TGTGCCAGCAGTGATCTAGCGGGAGGCGTCAACCTTCTCAAAAACATTCAGTACTTC

d_gene: NA
j_gene: TRBJ1-4
v_gene: TRBV27
abundance: NA
CDR3aa: CASSIMGRRPGKLFF
CDR3nt: TGTGCCAGCAGTATCATGGGCAGGCGTCCTGGAAAACTGTTTTTT

d_gene: NA
j_gene: TRBJ1-5
v_gene: TRBV7-9
abundance: NA
CDR3aa: CASSLTGSQPQHF
CDR3nt: TGTGCCAGCAGCTTAACAGGGTCTCAGCCCCAGCATTTT

d_gene: TRBD1
j_gene: TRBJ1-1
v_gene: TRBV25-1
abundance: few
CDR3aa: CASSAATGSATEAFF
CDR3nt: TGTGCCAGCAGTGCAGCGACAGGGTCCGCCACTGAAGCTTTCTTT

d_gene: TRBD1
j_gene: TRBJ2-7
v_gene: TRBV7-6
abundance: NA
CDR3aa: CASSLAGQGGGEQYF
CDR3nt: TGTGCCAGCAGCTTAGCCGGACAGGGTGGAGGCGAGCAGTACTTC

d_gene: TRBD2
j_gene: TRBJ2-3
v_gene: TRBV9
abundance: NA
CDR3aa: CASSVGVGLAMSTDTQYF
CDR3nt: TGTGCCAGCAGCGTAGGAGTTGGACTAGCGATGAGCACAGATACGCAGTATTTT

d_gene: NA
j_gene: TRBJ1-5
v_gene: TRBV7-9
abundance: few
CDR3aa: CASSSGGSNQPQHF
CDR3nt: TGTGCCAGCAGCTCCGGGGGAAGCAATCAGCCCCAGCATTTT

d_gene: NA
j_gene: TRBJ2-3
v_gene: TRBV2
abundance: NA
CDR3aa: CASLARVTTDTQYF
CDR3nt: TGTGCCAGCCTCGCCCGGGTGACCACAGATACGCAGTATTTT

d_gene: NA
j_gene: TRBJ2-5
v_gene: TRBV6-5
abundance: NA
CDR3aa: CASSYSNPREETQYF
CDR3nt: TGTGCCAGCAGTTACTCGAATCCCCGGGAAGAGACCCAGTACTTC

d_gene: NA
j_gene: TRBJ2-2
v_gene: TRBV7-3
abundance: few
CDR3aa: CASSSYGTNTGELFF
CDR3nt: TGTGCCAGCAGCTCTTACGGGACGAACACCGGGGAGCTGTTTTTT

d_gene: TRBD2
j_gene: TRBJ2-1
v_gene: TRBV18
abundance: NA
CDR3aa: CASSLGTSGKVNEQFF
CDR3nt: TGTGCCAGCTCACTGGGGACTAGCGGGAAGGTCAATGAGCAGTTCTTC

d_gene: NA
j_gene: TRBJ1-4
v_gene: TRBV5-1
abundance: few
CDR3aa: CASSGATNEKLFF
CDR3nt: TGCGCCAGCAGCGGAGCCACTAATGAAAAACTGTTTTTT

d_gene: NA
j_gene: TRBJ2-6
v_gene: TRBV5-8
abundance: few
CDR3aa: CASSSNGGSTGANVLTF
CDR3nt: TGTGCCAGCAGCTCAAATGGGGGGTCAACTGGGGCCAACGTCCTGACTTTC

d_gene: TRBD1
j_gene: TRBJ1-2
v_gene: TRBV2
abundance: few
CDR3aa: CASSETGQLYGYTF
CDR3nt: TGTGCCAGCAGCGAGACGGGACAGCTCTATGGCTACACCTTC

d_gene: TRBD2
j_gene: TRBJ2-7
v_gene: TRBV19
abundance: NA
CDR3aa: CASSPRTSGITYEQYF
CDR3nt: TGTGCCAGTAGTCCAAGGACTAGCGGGATCACCTACGAGCAGTACTTC

d_gene: NA
j_gene: TRBJ1-1
v_gene: TRBV5-1
abundance: few
CDR3aa: CASSMNRYEAFF
CDR3nt: TGCGCCAGCAGCATGAACCGGTATGAAGCTTTCTTT

d_gene: NA
j_gene: TRBJ2-1
v_gene: TRBV19
abundance: few
CDR3aa: CASRGAVEQFF
CDR3nt: TGTGCCAGTAGGGGGGCAGTTGAGCAGTTCTTC

d_gene: TRBD2
j_gene: TRBJ2-1
v_gene: TRBV11-3
abundance: few
CDR3aa: CASSPLGTSGSEQFF
CDR3nt: TGTGCCAGCAGCCCCCTGGGGACTAGCGGGAGTGAGCAGTTCTTC

d_gene: NA
j_gene: TRBJ2-3
v_gene: TRBV6-1
abundance: NA
CDR3aa: CASSWQSSTDTQYF
CDR3nt: TGTGCCAGCAGTTGGCAGTCTAGCACAGATACGCAGTATTTT

d_gene: TRBD1
j_gene: TRBJ2-7
v_gene: TRBV4-2
abundance: few
CDR3aa: CASSQEPGQFSYEQYF
CDR3nt: TGTGCCAGCAGCCAAGAACCGGGACAGTTCTCCTACGAGCAGTACTTC

d_gene: NA
j_gene: TRBJ1-5
v_gene: TRBV2
abundance: few
CDR3aa: CASSATSTGDQPQHF
CDR3nt: TGTGCCAGCAGTGCAACTTCGACGGGGGATCAGCCCCAGCATTTT

d_gene: TRBD1
j_gene: TRBJ1-1
v_gene: TRBV9
abundance: few
CDR3aa: CASSAPGQGYLNTEAFF
CDR3nt: TGTGCCAGCAGCGCCCCGGGACAGGGTTATCTGAACACTGAAGCTTTCTTT

d_gene: TRBD2
j_gene: TRBJ2-7
v_gene: TRBV6-1
abundance: NA
CDR3aa: CASSEPTSGSLSEQYF
CDR3nt: TGTGCCAGCAGTGAACCGACTAGCGGGAGTTTAAGCGAGCAGTACTTC

d_gene: TRBD1
j_gene: TRBJ2-5
v_gene: TRBV5-4
abundance: NA
CDR3aa: CASSFGTGVETQYF
CDR3nt: TGTGCCAGCAGCTTCGGGACAGGGGTAGAGACCCAGTACTTC

d_gene: NA
j_gene: TRBJ1-2
v_gene: TRBV11-2
abundance: NA
CDR3aa: CASTLPGARGYTF
CDR3nt: TGTGCCAGCACCCTTCCAGGGGCGCGGGGCTACACCTTC

d_gene: NA
j_gene: TRBJ1-6
v_gene: TRBV27
abundance: NA
CDR3aa: CASSAGVQNSPLHF
CDR3nt: TGTGCCAGCAGTGCAGGGGTCCAGAATTCACCCCTCCACTTT

d_gene: TRBD2
j_gene: TRBJ2-1
v_gene: TRBV5-5
abundance: NA
CDR3aa: CASSLGTSGSWDEQFF
CDR3nt: TGTGCCAGCAGCTTGGGGACTAGCGGGAGTTGGGATGAGCAGTTCTTC

d_gene: NA
j_gene: TRBJ1-2
v_gene: TRBV6-1
abundance: few
CDR3aa: CASSETGYGYTF
CDR3nt: TGTGCCAGCAGTGAAACAGGCTATGGCTACACCTTC

d_gene: TRBD1
j_gene: TRBJ2-5
v_gene: TRBV7-6
abundance: few
CDR3aa: CASSFVTGGETQYF
CDR3nt: TGTGCCAGCAGCTTTGTAACAGGGGGAGAGACCCAGTACTTC

d_gene: NA
j_gene: TRBJ2-6
v_gene: TRBV11-2
abundance: few
CDR3aa: CASRPFTGPAPSGANVLTF
CDR3nt: TGTGCCAGCAGACCTTTCACAGGGCCCGCCCCCTCTGGGGCCAACGTCCTGACTTTC

d_gene: NA
j_gene: TRBJ2-3
v_gene: TRBV27
abundance: few
CDR3aa: CASRPERTDTQYF
CDR3nt: TGTGCCAGCAGGCCCGAACGGACAGATACGCAGTATTTT

d_gene: NA
j_gene: TRBJ2-2
v_gene: TRBV6-5
abundance: NA
CDR3aa: CASSRGTGELFF
CDR3nt: TGTGCCAGCAGCCGAGGGACCGGGGAGCTGTTTTTT

d_gene: TRBD2
j_gene: TRBJ2-1
v_gene: TRBV10-3
abundance: few
CDR3aa: CAISPTSGNNEQFF
CDR3nt: TGTGCCATCAGTCCGACTAGCGGGAACAATGAGCAGTTCTTC